Reported below is one TCR beta chain. What it recognizes is unknown. The sample originates from a study of shared clonotypes between healthy human individuals. The run depth of the assay was deep. Only in-frame clones appear in the TCRdb table, and some are missing; sequencing was by immunoSEQ multiplex PCR. Of roughly 1,600,000 clones listed, approximately 98.5% are singletons. The study's findings and limits: Clonotype sharing levels among donors were expected to vary with sequencing depth. In contrast to clonotypes shared by all four donors, non-shared clonotypes had lower generation probabilities.

Germline assignment: CDR1 MGHRA and CDR2 YSYEKL. Deletions cut 3 bases from V and 4 bases from J, with 19 bases between. The CDR3 sequence is 17 residues long. The source of this sequence is a man aged 25-45 years in good health. The chain is built from TRBV4-1 and TRBJ2-1, with D possibly matching TRBD2 (6 bases). The specimen was naive CD4+ T cells sorted from blood. The subset is: CD45RA+ positively selected. The CDR3 loop is CASSQETSLTHYNEQFF. CDR3 nucleotide sequence: TGCGCCAGCAGCCAGGAAACTAGCCTAACGCATTACAATGAGCAGTTCTTC.